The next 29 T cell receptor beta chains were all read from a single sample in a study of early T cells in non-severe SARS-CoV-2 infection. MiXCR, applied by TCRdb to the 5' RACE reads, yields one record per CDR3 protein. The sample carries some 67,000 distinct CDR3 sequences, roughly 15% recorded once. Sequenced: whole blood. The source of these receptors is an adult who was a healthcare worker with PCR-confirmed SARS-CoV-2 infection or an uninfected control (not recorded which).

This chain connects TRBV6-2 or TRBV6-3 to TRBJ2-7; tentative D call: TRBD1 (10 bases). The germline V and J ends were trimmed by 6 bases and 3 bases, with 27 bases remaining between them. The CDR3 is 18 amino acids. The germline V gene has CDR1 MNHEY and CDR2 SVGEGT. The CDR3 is CASSGTGALTSGFYEQYF. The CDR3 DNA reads TGTGCCAGCAGCGGGACAGGGGCTTTGACTAGCGGATTCTACGAGCAGTACTTC.

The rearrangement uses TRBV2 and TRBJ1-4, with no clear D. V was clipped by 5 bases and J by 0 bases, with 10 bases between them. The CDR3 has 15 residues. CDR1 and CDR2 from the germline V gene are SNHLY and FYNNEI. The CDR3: CASSRVPATNEKLFF. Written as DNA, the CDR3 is TGTGCCAGCAGTAGGGTCCCTGCAACTAATGAAAAACTGTTTTTT.

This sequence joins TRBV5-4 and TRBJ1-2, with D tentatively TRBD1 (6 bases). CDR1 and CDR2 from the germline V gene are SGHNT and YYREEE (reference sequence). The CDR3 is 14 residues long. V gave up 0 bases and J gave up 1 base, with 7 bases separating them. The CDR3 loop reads CASSLGTDNYGYTF. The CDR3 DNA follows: TGTGCCAGCAGCTTGGGGACAGATAACTATGGCTACACCTTC.

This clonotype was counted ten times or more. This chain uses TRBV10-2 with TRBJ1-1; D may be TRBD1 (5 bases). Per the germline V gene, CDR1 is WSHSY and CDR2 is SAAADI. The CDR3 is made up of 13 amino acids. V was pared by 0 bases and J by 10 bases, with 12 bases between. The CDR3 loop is CASSESGLGGAFF. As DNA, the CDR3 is TGCGCCAGCAGTGAGTCGGGGCTCGGAGGAGCTTTCTTT.

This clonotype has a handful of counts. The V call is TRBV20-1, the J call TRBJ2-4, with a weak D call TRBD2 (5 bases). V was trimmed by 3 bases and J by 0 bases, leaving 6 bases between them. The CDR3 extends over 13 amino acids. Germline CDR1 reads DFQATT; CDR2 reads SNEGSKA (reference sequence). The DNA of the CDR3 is TGCAGTGCTAGGGGGAGAGCCAAAAACATTCAGTACTTC. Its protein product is CSARGRAKNIQYF.

CDR3 sequence reads: CSARDAPTETQYF. The CDR3 DNA sequence: TGCAGTGCTAGAGATGCGCCCACGGAGACCCAGTACTTC. The rearrangement links TRBV20-1 to TRBJ2-5; D remains unclear. With 0 bases removed from V and 5 bases from J, the gap between germline ends came to 10 bases. In germline, CDR1 is DFQATT, CDR2 SNEGSKA (reference sequence). The CDR3 totals 13 residues.

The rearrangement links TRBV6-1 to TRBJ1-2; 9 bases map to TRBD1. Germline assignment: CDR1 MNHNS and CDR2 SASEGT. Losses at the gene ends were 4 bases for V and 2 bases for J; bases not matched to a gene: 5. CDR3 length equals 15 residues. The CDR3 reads CASSVRGQGNYGYTF. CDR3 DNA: TGTGCCAGCAGTGTAAGGGGACAGGGAAACTATGGCTACACCTTC.

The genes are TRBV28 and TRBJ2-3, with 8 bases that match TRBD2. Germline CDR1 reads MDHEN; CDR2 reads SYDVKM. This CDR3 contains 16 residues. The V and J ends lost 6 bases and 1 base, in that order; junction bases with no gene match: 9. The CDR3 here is CASSEIPAGGTDTQYF. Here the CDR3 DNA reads TGTGCCAGCAGCGAAATACCAGCGGGGGGCACAGATACGCAGTATTTT.

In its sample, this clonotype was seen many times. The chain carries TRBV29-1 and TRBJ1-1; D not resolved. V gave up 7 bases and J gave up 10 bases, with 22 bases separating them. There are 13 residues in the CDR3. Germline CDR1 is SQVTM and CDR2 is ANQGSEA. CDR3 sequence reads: CSAPSPGRGGAFF. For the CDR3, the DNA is TGCAGCGCCCCAAGCCCAGGCCGCGGAGGAGCTTTCTTT.

CDR3 amino acids: CASSSYRNTEAFF. CDR3 DNA sequence: TGTGCCAGCAGCTCTTACAGGAACACTGAAGCTTTCTTT. The rearrangement links TRBV5-4 to TRBJ1-1; D is unclear. This CDR3 comprises 13 residues. Deletions cut 3 bases from V and 1 base from J, with 7 bases between. Germline-derived CDR1 and CDR2 are SGHNT and YYREEE (reference sequence).

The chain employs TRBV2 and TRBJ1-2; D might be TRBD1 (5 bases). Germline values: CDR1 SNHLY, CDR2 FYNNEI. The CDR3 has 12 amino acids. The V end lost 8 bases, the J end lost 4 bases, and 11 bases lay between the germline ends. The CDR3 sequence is CASAWDLYGYTF. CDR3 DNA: TGTGCCAGCGCTTGGGACCTCTATGGCTACACCTTC. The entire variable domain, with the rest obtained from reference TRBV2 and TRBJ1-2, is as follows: EPEVTQTPSHQVTQMGQEVILRCVPISNHLYFYWYRQILGQKVEFLVSFYNNEISEKSEIFDDQFSVERPDGSNFTLKIRSTKLEDSAMYFCASAWDLYGYTFGSGTRLTVV.

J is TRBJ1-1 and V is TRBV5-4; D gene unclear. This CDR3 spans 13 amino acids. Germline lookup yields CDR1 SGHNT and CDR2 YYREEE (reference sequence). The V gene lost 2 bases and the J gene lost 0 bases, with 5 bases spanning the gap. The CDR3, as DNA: TGTGCCAGCAGCTTATCTCTGAACACTGAAGCTTTCTTT. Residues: CASSLSLNTEAFF.

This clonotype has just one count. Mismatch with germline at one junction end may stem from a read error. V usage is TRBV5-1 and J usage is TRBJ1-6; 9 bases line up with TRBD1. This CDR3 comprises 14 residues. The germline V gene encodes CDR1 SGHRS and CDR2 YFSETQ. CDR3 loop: CTSRWTGDSSPLHF. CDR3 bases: TGCACCAGCAGGTGGACAGGGGACTCTTCACCCCTCCACTTT.

CDR3 in amino acids: CSLGNNNEQFF. The DNA for the CDR3 is TGCAGCCTAGGGAATAACAATGAGCAGTTCTTC. The chain has TRBV29-1 and TRBJ2-1; D unresolved. Trimming cost V 8 bases and J 5 bases, with 10 bases left between them. CDR1 and CDR2 from the germline V gene are SQVTM and ANQGSEA. The CDR3 covers 11 residues.

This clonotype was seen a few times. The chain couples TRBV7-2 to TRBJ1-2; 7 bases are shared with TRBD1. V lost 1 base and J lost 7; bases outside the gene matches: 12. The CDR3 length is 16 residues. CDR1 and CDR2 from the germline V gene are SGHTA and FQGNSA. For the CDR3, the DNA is TGTGCCAGCAGCTTAGGACAGGGAGACGTGTCTGGTGGCTACACCTTC. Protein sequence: CASSLGQGDVSGGYTF.

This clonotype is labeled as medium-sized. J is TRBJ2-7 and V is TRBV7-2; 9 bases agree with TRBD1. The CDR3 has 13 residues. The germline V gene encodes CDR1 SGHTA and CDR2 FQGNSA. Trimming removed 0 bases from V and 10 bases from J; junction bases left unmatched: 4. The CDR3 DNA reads TGTGCCAGCAGCTTAGCCCGGGACAGGGACCAGTACTTC. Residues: CASSLARDRDQYF.

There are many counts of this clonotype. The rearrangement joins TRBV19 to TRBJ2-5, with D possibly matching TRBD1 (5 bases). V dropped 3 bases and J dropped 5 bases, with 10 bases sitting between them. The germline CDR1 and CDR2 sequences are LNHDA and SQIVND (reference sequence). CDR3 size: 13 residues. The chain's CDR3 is CASSIQGSETQYF. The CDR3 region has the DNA TGTGCCAGTAGTATTCAGGGTTCGGAGACCCAGTACTTC.

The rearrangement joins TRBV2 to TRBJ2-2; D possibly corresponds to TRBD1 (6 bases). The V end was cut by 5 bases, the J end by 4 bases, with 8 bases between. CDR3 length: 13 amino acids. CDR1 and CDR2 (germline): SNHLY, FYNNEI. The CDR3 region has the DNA TGTGCCAGCAGTCGACAGGTCACCGGGGAGCTGTTTTTT. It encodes CASSRQVTGELFF.

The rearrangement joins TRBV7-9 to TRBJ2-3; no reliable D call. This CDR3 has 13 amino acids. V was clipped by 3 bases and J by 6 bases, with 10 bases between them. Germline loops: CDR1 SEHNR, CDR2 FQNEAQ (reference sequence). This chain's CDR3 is CASSFGVRDTQYF. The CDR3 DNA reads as TGTGCCAGCAGCTTTGGTGTTCGGGATACGCAGTATTTT. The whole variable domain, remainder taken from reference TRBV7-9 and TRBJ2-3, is DTGVSQNPRHKITKRGQNVTFRCDPISEHNRLYWYRQTLGQGPEFLTYFQNEAQLEKSRLLSDRFSAERPKGSFSTLEIQRTEQGDSAMYLCASSFGVRDTQYFGPGTRLTVL.

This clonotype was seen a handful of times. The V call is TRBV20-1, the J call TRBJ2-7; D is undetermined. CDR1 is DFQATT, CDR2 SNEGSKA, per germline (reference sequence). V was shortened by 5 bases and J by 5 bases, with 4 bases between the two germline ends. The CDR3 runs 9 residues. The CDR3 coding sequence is TGCAGTGCTGGGGACGAGCAGTACTTC. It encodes CSAGDEQYF.

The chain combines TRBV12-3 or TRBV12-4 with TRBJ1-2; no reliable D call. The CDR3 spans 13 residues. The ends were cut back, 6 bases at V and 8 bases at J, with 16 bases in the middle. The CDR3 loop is CASRSLSPGGYTF. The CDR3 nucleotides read TGTGCCAGCAGATCCCTGTCCCCGGGAGGCTACACCTTC.

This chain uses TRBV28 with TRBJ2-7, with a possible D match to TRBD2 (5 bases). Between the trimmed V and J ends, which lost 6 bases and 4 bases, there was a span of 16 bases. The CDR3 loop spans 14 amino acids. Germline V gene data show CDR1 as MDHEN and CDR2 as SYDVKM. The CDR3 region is CASSARRGTYEQYF. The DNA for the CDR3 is TGTGCCAGCAGCGCCAGACGGGGAACGTACGAGCAGTACTTC.

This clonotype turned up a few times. The CDR3 nucleotides are TGTGCCTGGAGCAAGGGGACAGGGAGAAACCTTCAATACTTC. It is translated as CAWSKGTGRNLQYF. The rearrangement links TRBV30 to TRBJ2-7, with 9 bases that match TRBD1. J gave up 13 bases and V 3 bases, and 16 bases lay outside the gene matches. This CDR3 is built from 14 residues. Per germline, CDR1 GTSNPN and CDR2 SVGIG (reference sequence).

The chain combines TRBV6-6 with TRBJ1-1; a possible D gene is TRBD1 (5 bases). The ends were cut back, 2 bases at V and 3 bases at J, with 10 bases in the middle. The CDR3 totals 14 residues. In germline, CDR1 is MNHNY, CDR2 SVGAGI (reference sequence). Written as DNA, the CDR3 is TGTGCCAGCAGTTACCGGCAGGGAGACACTGAAGCTTTCTTT. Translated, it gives CASSYRQGDTEAFF.

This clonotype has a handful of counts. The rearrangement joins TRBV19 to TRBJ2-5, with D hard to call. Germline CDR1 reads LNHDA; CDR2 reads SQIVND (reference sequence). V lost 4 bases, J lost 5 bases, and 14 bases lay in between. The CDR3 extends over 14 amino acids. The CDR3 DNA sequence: TGTGCCAGTAGTAGCGATTCGACCTTCGAGACCCAGTACTTC. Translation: CASSSDSTFETQYF.

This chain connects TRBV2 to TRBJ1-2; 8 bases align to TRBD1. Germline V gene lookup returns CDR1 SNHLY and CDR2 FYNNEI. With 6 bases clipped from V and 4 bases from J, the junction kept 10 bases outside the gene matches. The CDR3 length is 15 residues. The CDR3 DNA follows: TGTGCCAGCAGACCAGACAGGGGTCCCCTCTATGGCTACACCTTC. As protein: CASRPDRGPLYGYTF.

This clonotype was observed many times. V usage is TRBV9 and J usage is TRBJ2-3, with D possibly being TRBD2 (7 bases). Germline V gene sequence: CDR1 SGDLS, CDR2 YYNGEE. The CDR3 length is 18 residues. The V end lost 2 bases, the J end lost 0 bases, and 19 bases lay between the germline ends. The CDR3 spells CASSVEGGTGTSTDTQYF. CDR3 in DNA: TGTGCCAGCAGCGTGGAGGGGGGGACTGGGACTAGCACAGATACGCAGTATTTT. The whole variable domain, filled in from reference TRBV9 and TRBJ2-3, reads DSGVTQTPKHLITATGQRVTLRCSPRSGDLSVYWYQQSLDQGLQFLIQYYNGEERAKGNILERFSAQQFPDLHSELNLSSLELGDSALYFCASSVEGGTGTSTDTQYFGPGTRLTVL.

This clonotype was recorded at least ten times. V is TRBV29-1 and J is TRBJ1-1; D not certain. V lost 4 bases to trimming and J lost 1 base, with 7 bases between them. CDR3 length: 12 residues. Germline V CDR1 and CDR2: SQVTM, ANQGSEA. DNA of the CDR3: TGCAGCGTTGCGCGGACGAACACTGAAGCTTTCTTT. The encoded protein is CSVARTNTEAFF.

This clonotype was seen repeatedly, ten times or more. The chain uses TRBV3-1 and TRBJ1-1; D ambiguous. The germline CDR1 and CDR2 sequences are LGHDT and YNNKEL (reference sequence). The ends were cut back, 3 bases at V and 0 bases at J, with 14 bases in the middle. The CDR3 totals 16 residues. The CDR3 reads CASSQGDFGLNTEAFF. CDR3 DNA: TGTGCCAGCAGCCAGGGAGACTTCGGACTGAACACTGAAGCTTTCTTT. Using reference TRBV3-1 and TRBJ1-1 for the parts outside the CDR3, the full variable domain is DTAVSQTPKYLVTQMGNDKSIKCEQNLGHDTMYWYKQDSKKFLKIMFSYNNKELIINETVPNRFSPKSPDKAHLNLHINSLELGDSAVYFCASSQGDFGLNTEAFFGQGTRLTVV.